This entry lists 27 T cell receptor beta chains sequenced from one sample in a study of OX40 agonist ivuxolimab in advanced cancers. Measured with immunoSEQ multiplex PCR; TCRdb has only the in-frame clones, and not every one. Altogether some 94,000 clones are present, approximately 92% being singletons, with the ten largest covering 3.4%. Sample: CD4+ or CD8+ T cells sorted from blood, taken in a trial of the OX40 agonist ivuxolimab. The receptor source for this set is an adult with an advanced solid tumor such as melanoma, head and neck, liver or kidney cancer.

This clone was detected once. V gene TRBV5-6 combines with J gene TRBJ2-1; TRBD2 matches 11 bases. Per germline, CDR1 SGHDT and CDR2 YYEEEE. The CDR3 loop spans 15 amino acids. The V and J ends lost 3 bases and 7 bases, in that order; junction bases with no gene match: 6. This CDR3 is CASSWPSGGRNEQFF. DNA of the CDR3: TGTGCCAGCAGCTGGCCTAGCGGGGGGCGGAATGAGCAGTTCTTC.

The chain uses TRBV9 and TRBJ1-1; D gene unclear. The length of the CDR3 is 14 residues. Germline CDR1 reads SGDLS; CDR2 reads YYNGEE. V dropped 0 bases and J dropped 4 bases, with 10 bases sitting between them. For the CDR3, the DNA is TGTGCCAGCAGCGTAGGCAACGGAGGCACTGAAGCTTTCTTT. Its translation: CASSVGNGGTEAFF.

The rearrangement joins TRBV28 to TRBJ2-2; 7 bases fit TRBD2. The V gene's germline CDR1 is MDHEN and CDR2 SYDVKM. The trim removed 8 bases at V and 4 bases at J, leaving 13 bases unmatched. The CDR3 loop spans 16 amino acids. In DNA, the CDR3 is TGTGCCAGCCGCACCACAATACGCGGGGGCACCGGGGAGCTGTTTTTT. This encodes CASRTTIRGGTGELFF.

This clone was seen only a few times. The rearrangement joins TRBV5-4 to TRBJ2-4; maybe TRBD2 (5 bases). Germline V gene data show CDR1 as SGHNT and CDR2 as YYREEE (reference sequence). The CDR3 runs 16 residues. With 0 bases removed from V and 2 bases from J, the gap between germline ends came to 12 bases. The CDR3 bases are TGTGCCAGCAGCTTGGAATCCGGGGTATCCAAAAACATTCAGTACTTC. Translated: CASSLESGVSKNIQYF. The full variable domain, rest sourced from reference TRBV5-4 and TRBJ2-4, is ETGVTQSPTHLIKTRGQQVTLRCSSQSGHNTVSWYQQALGQGPQFIFQYYREEENGRGNFPPRFSGLQFPNYSSELNVNALELDDSALYLCASSLESGVSKNIQYFGAGTRLSVL.

This CDR3 reads CASSDRDRVGVDTQYF. DNA of the CDR3: TGTGCCAGCAGCGACCGGGACAGAGTTGGGGTAGATACGCAGTATTTT. J is TRBJ2-3 and V is TRBV7-6; TRBD1 matches 7 bases. The V gene end was trimmed by 5 bases and the J gene end by 5 bases; junction bases not matched to a gene: 13. The germline gives CDR1 SGHVS, CDR2 FNYEAQ. CDR3 length equals 16 residues.

The rearrangement uses TRBV2 and TRBJ2-7; D possibly corresponds to TRBD1 (5 bases). There are 13 residues in the CDR3. With 3 bases removed from V and 8 bases from J, the gap between germline ends came to 14 bases. Germline V lookup: CDR1 SNHLY, CDR2 FYNNEI. CDR3 in amino acids: CASSDRQPPKQYF. Written as DNA, the CDR3 is TGTGCCAGCAGTGATAGACAGCCCCCCAAGCAGTACTTC.

V gene TRBV6-5 combines with J gene TRBJ2-7; D is unclear. The ends were cut back, 8 bases at V and 4 bases at J, with 6 bases in the middle. This CDR3 region has 10 residues. The germline V gene has CDR1 MNHEY and CDR2 SVGAGI. DNA for the CDR3: TGTGCCAGCGGGTCTTACGAGCAGTACTTC. It codes for CASGSYEQYF.

The gene calls are TRBV4-1 and TRBJ1-4; D is undetermined. V was clipped by 1 base and J by 5 bases, with 11 bases between them. Germline CDR1 MGHRA, CDR2 YSYEKL. The CDR3 extends over 15 amino acids. CDR3 nucleotides: TGCGCCAGCAGCCAAGCCGGGAGGCCGAATGAAAAACTGTTTTTT. Its translation: CASSQAGRPNEKLFF.

The chain joins TRBV4-1 to TRBJ2-2; possibly TRBD1 for D (6 bases). The V gene's germline CDR1 is MGHRA and CDR2 YSYEKL. V was clipped by 8 bases and J by 8 bases, with 12 bases between them. The CDR3 sequence is 12 residues long. CDR3 sequence reads: CASQGMMGELFF. DNA for the CDR3: TGCGCCAGCCAGGGGATGATGGGGGAGCTGTTTTTT.

This clone was counted a single time. The V gene is TRBV5-4, the J gene TRBJ2-5, with 10 bases fitting TRBD2. CDR3 size: 15 residues. After removal of 1 base from V and 3 bases from J, the junction contained 3 bases not matched to a gene. Germline V gene sequence: CDR1 SGHNT, CDR2 YYREEE (reference sequence). The CDR3 is CASSLLAGEEETQYF. The DNA for the CDR3 is TGTGCCAGCAGCTTGCTAGCGGGAGAGGAAGAGACCCAGTACTTC.

The genes are TRBV6-1 and TRBJ2-2; 8 bases line up with TRBD1. The germline gives CDR1 MNHNS, CDR2 SASEGT. Germline trimming cut 0 bases from V and 0 bases from J; bases unmatched to any gene: 0. CDR3 size: 16 residues. The CDR3 nucleotides read TGTGCCAGCAGTGAAGCGGGACAGGCGAACACCGGGGAGCTGTTTTTT. It translates to CASSEAGQANTGELFF.

The chain has TRBV6-5 and TRBJ2-7; 10 nucleotides align to TRBD2. The CDR3 spans 13 residues. The V and J ends lost 5 bases and 5 bases, in that order; junction bases with no gene match: 3. Per the germline V gene, CDR1 is MNHEY and CDR2 is SVGAGI. The CDR3 nucleotides read TGTGCCAGCAGTCGTCTAGCGGGGGACGAGCAGTACTTC. It codes for CASSRLAGDEQYF.

The V call is TRBV7-2, the J call TRBJ2-7; weak D call: TRBD1 (6 bases). This CDR3 has 14 residues. The V and J ends lost 7 bases and 1 base respectively, with 14 bases between them. In germline, CDR1 is SGHTA, CDR2 FQGNSA. DNA of the CDR3: TGTGCCAGCATTCTTAGGACAGAATCCTACGAGCAGTACTTC. Its translation: CASILRTESYEQYF.

This chain connects TRBV29-1 to TRBJ2-1, with TRBD2 as a possible D gene (6 bases). The V and J ends lost 7 bases and 6 bases respectively, with 16 bases between them. This CDR3 contains 13 residues. Per germline, CDR1 SQVTM and CDR2 ANQGSEA. CDR3 coding DNA: TGCAGCGCCGGCCGAAGCGGGCCCAATGAGCAGTTCTTC. Translation: CSAGRSGPNEQFF.

The V call is TRBV29-1, the J call TRBJ2-1; 7 bases line up with TRBD2. CDR3 size: 15 residues. The J segment lost 2 bases and the V segment lost 1 base, leaving 5 bases of the junction unmatched. Germline CDR1 and CDR2: SQVTM and ANQGSEA. The CDR3 here is CSVEGLADTYNEQFF. The CDR3 DNA is TGCAGCGTTGAAGGGCTAGCGGATACCTACAATGAGCAGTTCTTC.

The rearrangement uses TRBV5-8 and TRBJ1-4; D is undetermined. The length of the CDR3 is 11 residues. The germline CDR1 and CDR2 sequences are SGHTS and YDEGEE. V was cut by 2 bases and J by 8 bases, with 4 bases left in between. CDR3 DNA sequence: TGTGCCAGCAGCTTCGGAGAAAAACTGTTTTTT. Protein product: CASSFGEKLFF. The variable domain in full, with the rest retrieved from reference TRBV5-8 and TRBJ1-4, is EAGVTQSPTHLIKTRGQQATLRCSPISGHTSVYWYQQALGLGLQFLLWYDEGEERNRGNFPPRFSGRQFPNYSSELNVNALELEDSALYLCASSFGEKLFFGSGTQLSVL.

This chain joins TRBV7-6 and TRBJ2-7, with 10 bases lining up with TRBD2. Germline assignment: CDR1 SGHVS and CDR2 FNYEAQ. V gave up 5 bases and J gave up 4 bases; unmatched junction bases: 11. The CDR3 runs 16 residues. The CDR3 sequence is CASSPAGGLAQYEQYF. The CDR3 DNA reads as TGTGCCAGCAGCCCCGCGGGGGGACTAGCGCAATACGAGCAGTACTTC. The full variable domain, with the rest looked up from reference TRBV7-6 and TRBJ2-7, is GAGVSQSPRYKVTKRGQDVALRCDPISGHVSLYWYRQALGQGPEFLTYFNYEAQQDKSGLPNDRFSAERPEGSISTLTIQRTEQRDSAMYRCASSPAGGLAQYEQYFGPGTRLTVT.

This rearrangement joins TRBV6-6 to TRBJ1-2; perhaps TRBD1 as D (6 bases). Germline V CDR1 and CDR2: MNHNY, SVGAGI (reference sequence). The CDR3 is made up of 13 amino acids. V was clipped by 0 bases and J by 8 bases, with 10 bases between them. CDR3 in DNA: TGTGCCAGCAGTTACTCAAACAGGGACGGCTACACCTTC. Translation: CASSYSNRDGYTF.

This clone was detected only once. Relative to the germline gene, one junction end is altered; a read error may explain this. The rearrangement joins TRBV5-1 to TRBJ2-1; TRBD2 matches 7 bases. Germline CDR1 SGHRS, CDR2 YFSETQ. The CDR3 is 15 amino acids. The chain's CDR3 is CASSLGRELGNEQFF. In nucleotides, the CDR3 is TGCGCCAGCAGTTTGGGGCGGGAGTTAGGTAATGAGCAGTTCTTC.

The chain combines TRBV7-2 with TRBJ2-7; D gene unclear. V lost 10 bases and J lost 5, with 6 bases in between. CDR3 size: 9 residues. The germline V gene encodes CDR1 SGHTA and CDR2 FQGNSA. The CDR3 bases are TGTGCCAAAGGGCACGAGCAGTACTTC. This encodes CAKGHEQYF.

This chain uses TRBV28 with TRBJ1-5; D is uncertain. The CDR3 loop spans 14 amino acids. Germline V gives CDR1 MDHEN, CDR2 SYDVKM. Between the trimmed V and J ends, which lost 1 base and 6 bases, there was a span of 10 bases. DNA for the CDR3: TGTGCCAGCAGTTTATTGTGGGAGAGTCAGCCCCAGCATTTT. Translation: CASSLLWESQPQHF. The full variable domain, with the rest looked up from reference TRBV28 and TRBJ1-5, is DVKVTQSSRYLVKRTGEKVFLECVQDMDHENMFWYRQDPGLGLRLIYFSYDVKMKEKGDIPEGYSVSREKKERFSLILESASTNQTSMYLCASSLLWESQPQHFGDGTRLSIL.

The V gene is TRBV27, the J gene TRBJ2-1, with 8 bases fitting TRBD1. The length of the CDR3 is 14 residues. J gave up 5 bases and V 7 bases, and 7 bases lay outside the gene matches. CDR1 is MNHEY, CDR2 SMNVEV, per germline (reference sequence). The CDR3 region is CASTYRGTNNEQFF. The CDR3 DNA reads TGTGCCAGCACCTACAGGGGGACCAACAATGAGCAGTTCTTC.

The chain uses TRBV2 and TRBJ1-2; 8 bases line up with TRBD1. The CDR3 has 12 amino acids. The germline V gene encodes CDR1 SNHLY and CDR2 FYNNEI. The V and J ends lost 7 bases and 7 bases, in that order; junction bases with no gene match: 5. DNA of the CDR3: TGTGCCAGCATCAGGGGGCAGGGTGGCTACACCTTC. This encodes CASIRGQGGYTF. Full variable domain (remainder filled in from reference TRBV2 and TRBJ1-2): EPEVTQTPSHQVTQMGQEVILRCVPISNHLYFYWYRQILGQKVEFLVSFYNNEISEKSEIFDDQFSVERPDGSNFTLKIRSTKLEDSAMYFCASIRGQGGYTFGSGTRLTVV.

This chain uses TRBV28 with TRBJ2-1; D might be TRBD1 or TRBD2, each matching 5 bases. The CDR3 runs 15 residues. Trimming removed 1 base from V and 8 bases from J, with 15 bases in between. Germline-derived CDR1 and CDR2 are MDHEN and SYDVKM. CDR3: CASSLFPRGVDEQFF. CDR3 DNA sequence: TGTGCCAGCAGTTTATTTCCCCGAGGGGTCGATGAGCAGTTCTTC.

This clone is a singleton in its sample. V usage is TRBV29-1 and J usage is TRBJ2-2, with TRBD1 matching over 10 bases. V dropped 5 bases and J dropped 5; count of bases not matched to a gene: 2. Per the germline V gene, CDR1 is SQVTM and CDR2 is ANQGSEA. This CDR3 comprises 13 residues. The CDR3: CSVLGQGTGELFF. The DNA for the CDR3 is TGCAGCGTTTTGGGACAGGGGACCGGGGAGCTGTTTTTT.

The gene calls are TRBV9 and TRBJ1-2, with 9 bases identical to TRBD1. V trimming: 4 bases; J trimming: 3 bases; junction bases outside the gene matches: 10. Germline V gene lookup returns CDR1 SGDLS and CDR2 YYNGEE. The CDR3 is 16 residues long. In DNA, the CDR3 is TGTGCCAGCAGCACCCACAGGGGGCCGGGGCACTATGGCTACACCTTC. This sequence encodes CASSTHRGPGHYGYTF.

This rearrangement joins TRBV6-5 to TRBJ1-1; D unclear. V lost 0 bases to trimming and J lost 4 bases, with 9 bases between them. The CDR3 runs to 14 residues. Germline loops: CDR1 MNHEY, CDR2 SVGAGI. The DNA of the CDR3 is TGTGCCAGCAGTTACTCGACTGACGGCACTGAAGCTTTCTTT. Encoded protein: CASSYSTDGTEAFF.